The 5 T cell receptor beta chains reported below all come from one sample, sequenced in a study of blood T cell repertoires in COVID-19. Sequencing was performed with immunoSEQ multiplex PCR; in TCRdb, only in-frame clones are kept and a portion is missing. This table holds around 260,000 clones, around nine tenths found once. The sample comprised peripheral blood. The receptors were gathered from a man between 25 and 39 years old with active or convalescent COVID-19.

CDR3 nucleotides: TGTGCCAGCAGCCCCCCGGGGGACAATGAGCAGTTCTTC. This sequence encodes CASSPPGDNEQFF. This chain connects TRBV13 to TRBJ2-1; TRBD2 might be the D (6 bases). Per germline, CDR1 PRHDT and CDR2 FYEKMQ (reference sequence). V was shortened by 5 bases and J by 5 bases, with 10 bases between the two germline ends. The CDR3 sequence is 13 residues long.

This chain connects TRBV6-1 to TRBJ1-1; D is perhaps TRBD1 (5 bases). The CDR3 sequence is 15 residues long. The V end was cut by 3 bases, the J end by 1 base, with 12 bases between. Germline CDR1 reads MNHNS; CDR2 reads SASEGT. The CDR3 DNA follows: TGTGCCAGCAGTGACCAGGCAGGGAAGAACACTGAAGCTTTCTTT. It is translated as CASSDQAGKNTEAFF.

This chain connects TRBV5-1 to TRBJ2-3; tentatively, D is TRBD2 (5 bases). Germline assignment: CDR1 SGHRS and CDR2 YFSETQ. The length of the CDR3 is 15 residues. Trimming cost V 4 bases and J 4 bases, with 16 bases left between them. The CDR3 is CASSVPADGADTQYF. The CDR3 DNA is TGCGCCAGCAGCGTGCCAGCGGATGGGGCAGATACGCAGTATTTT.

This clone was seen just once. CDR3 bases: TGTGCCAGCAGCTTAGGGACAGGGCCCACTGAAGCTTTCTTT. Translated, it gives CASSLGTGPTEAFF. The V gene is TRBV7-6, the J gene TRBJ1-1, with 8 bases matching TRBD1. After removal of 1 base from V and 4 bases from J, the junction contained 2 bases not matched to a gene. The germline gives CDR1 SGHVS, CDR2 FNYEAQ. CDR3 length: 14 amino acids.

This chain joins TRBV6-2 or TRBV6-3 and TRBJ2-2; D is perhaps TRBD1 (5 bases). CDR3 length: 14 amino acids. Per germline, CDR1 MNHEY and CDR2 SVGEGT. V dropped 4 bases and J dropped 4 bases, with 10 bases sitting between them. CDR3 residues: CASSFGAVTGELFF. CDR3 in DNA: TGTGCCAGCAGTTTTGGGGCGGTCACCGGGGAGCTGTTTTTT.